Sequencing of this T cell receptor (beta chain) was carried out in a study of cytomegalovirus exposure and HLA in healthy donors. Study-wide results and limits: It was taken for granted in presence/absence analyses that sequencing depth across donors was roughly uniform.

The primer mix had 60 Vbeta and 13 Jbeta primers. Only in-frame clones appear in the TCRdb table, and some are missing; sequencing was by immunoSEQ multiplex PCR. Seen here are about 40,000 clones, about 70% observed once, and the top ten hold around 3.9%. On this clone: Its specificity is unknown.

With V trimmed by 3 bases and J by 5 bases, 3 bases remained unmatched. This CDR3 contains 16 residues. CDR1 is SGDLS and CDR2 is YYNGEE in the germline V gene. Input material: PBMCs. This TCR derives from a man aged 40-50 years in good health and CMV-seronegative. The V gene is TRBV9, the J gene TRBJ2-3; 16 bases line up with TRBD2. CDR3 loop: CASSGGLAGGLDTQYF. The DNA of the CDR3 is TGTGCCAGCAGCGGGGGACTAGCGGGGGGGCTAGATACGCAGTATTTT. Full variable domain (rest looked up from reference TRBV9 and TRBJ2-3): DSGVTQTPKHLITATGQRVTLRCSPRSGDLSVYWYQQSLDQGLQFLIQYYNGEERAKGNILERFSAQQFPDLHSELNLSSLELGDSALYFCASSGGLAGGLDTQYFGPGTRLTVL.